Listed below are T cell receptor beta chains from one sample, sequenced in a study of T cell responses to AZD1222 COVID-19 vaccine. The data were produced by immunoSEQ multiplex PCR, yet TCRdb's version contains in-frame clones alone and is incomplete. The sample carries some 80,000 clones, more than 80% recorded once. The specimen comprised peripheral blood, sampled on day 0 of AZD1222 vaccination. All receptors derive from an adult in good health. Each CDR3 is given with its conserved first and last residue. D genes are given only for firm matches. Some rows have no size entry. The others give once, few or many, or a class for an expanded clone.

TRBV6-2/TRBV6-3	TRBJ1-2	.	.	CASSPCWLCGYTF	TGTGCCAGCAGTCCCTGCTGGCTCTGCGGCTACACCTTC
TRBV5-4	TRBJ2-2	TRBD1	.	CASSRGQGDTGELFF	TGTGCCAGCAGCCGGGGACAGGGAGACACCGGGGAGCTGTTTTTT
TRBV23-1	TRBJ2-4	.	.	CASSQPPEVEAKNIQYF	TGCGCCAGCAGTCAACCCCCGGAAGTCGAGGCCAAAAACATTCAGTACTTC
TRBV19	TRBJ1-1	.	.	CASSIYYENTEAFF	TGTGCCAGTAGTATCTACTACGAAAACACTGAAGCTTTCTTT
TRBV5-1	TRBJ2-5	TRBD1	.	CASSSGDRGQETQYF	TGCGCCAGCAGCTCCGGGGACAGGGGGCAAGAGACCCAGTACTTC
TRBV28	TRBJ1-3	.	.	CASTVQGDGNTIYF	TGTGCCAGCACCGTACAGGGTGACGGAAACACCATATATTTT
TRBV12-3/TRBV12-4	TRBJ1-1	.	.	CASSLLMNTEAFF	TGTGCCAGCAGTTTATTGATGAACACTGAAGCTTTCTTT
TRBV6-5	TRBJ2-7	TRBD2	.	CASRPEGLVSYEQYF	TGTGCCAGCAGGCCTGAGGGACTAGTCTCCTACGAGCAGTACTTC
TRBV19	TRBJ1-2	TRBD1	.	CASSFPGQVAGYTF	TGTGCCAGTAGTTTTCCGGGACAGGTTGCCGGCTACACCTTC
TRBV7-9	TRBJ2-1	TRBD1	.	CASSLRDRVLYEQFF	TGTGCCAGCAGCTTGAGGGACAGGGTTCTGTATGAGCAGTTCTTC
TRBV10-3	TRBJ1-2	.	.	CAISPPELGYGYTF	TGTGCCATCAGTCCACCCGAACTTGGATATGGCTACACCTTC
TRBV4-3	TRBJ1-6	.	.	CASSQEAGRGSPLHF	TGCGCCAGCAGCCAAGAGGCAGGGAGGGGTTCACCCCTCCACTTT
TRBV6-6	TRBJ2-3	.	.	CASSYSFGTDTQYF	TGTGCCAGCAGTTACTCTTTCGGCACAGATACGCAGTATTTT
TRBV25-1	TRBJ1-1	.	.	CASSPPGRMNTEAFF	TGTGCCAGCAGTCCTCCGGGACGTATGAACACTGAAGCTTTCTTT
TRBV4-2	TRBJ2-5	TRBD2	.	CASSLPLAGGQETQYF	TGTGCCAGCAGCCTGCCTCTAGCGGGGGGCCAAGAGACCCAGTACTTC
TRBV10-3	TRBJ2-7	.	.	CAISLQGNYEQYF	TGTGCCATCAGCCTACAGGGCAACTACGAGCAGTACTTC
TRBV28	TRBJ1-6	.	once	CASRSTGTSPLHF	TGTGCCAGCAGATCAACAGGGACTTCACCCCTCCACTTT
TRBV7-9	TRBJ1-5	TRBD1	.	CASSLTGVSNQPQHF	TGTGCCAGCAGCTTAACAGGGGTTAGCAATCAGCCCCAGCATTTT
TRBV5-1	TRBJ1-2	.	.	CASSTDSSYGYTF	TGCGCCAGCAGCACTGATTCGTCTTATGGCTACACCTTC
TRBV29-1	TRBJ1-1	.	.	CSTPGRGTEAFF	TGCAGCACCCCCGGGAGGGGCACTGAAGCCTTCTTT
TRBV11-1	TRBJ2-5	.	.	CASCSTRSGVGETQYF	TGTGCCTCTTGCTCCACTAGATCTGGGGTAGGGGAGACCCAGTACTTC
TRBV11-3	TRBJ2-7	TRBD2	.	CASSVLGEGVGEQYF	TGTGCCAGCAGCGTCCTCGGGGAGGGCGTAGGGGAGCAGTACTTC
TRBV20-1	TRBJ2-7	.	.	CSASTYEQYF	TGCAGTGCCTCGACCTACGAGCAGTACTTC
TRBV23-1	TRBJ1-5	TRBD1	.	CAGNLGTGEVDSNQPQHF	TGCGCCGGCAACCTCGGGACAGGGGAGGTAGATAGCAATCAGCCCCAGCATTTT
TRBV30	TRBJ2-3	TRBD1	.	CASLPQGTDTQYF	TGTGCCTCTCTACCACAGGGGACAGATACGCAGTATTTT
TRBV5-1	TRBJ1-1	.	.	CASRGIVNTEAFF	TGCGCCAGCAGAGGAATCGTCAACACTGAAGCTTTCTTT
TRBV11-2	TRBJ2-7	.	.	CASSPLRVSYEQYF	TGTGCCAGCAGCCCCTTAAGGGTCTCCTACGAGCAGTACTTC